A single sample gave rise to the 30 T cell receptor beta chains below, sequenced in a study of chemoradiotherapy in HPV16-positive cancers. The table came from immunoSEQ multiplex PCR; TCRdb's copy has only in-frame clones and leaves some out. Found here are some 12,000 clones, around 81% of them singletons; the top ten hold 1.1%. The sample was acquired from a patient who underwent chemoradiotherapy. The receptors shown here come from a human donor with HPV-associated anogenital cancer.

The rearrangement joins TRBV14 to TRBJ1-6; no clear D. Trimming cost V 3 bases and J 6 bases, with 9 bases left between them. Germline V lookup: CDR1 SGHDN, CDR2 FVKESK. The CDR3 covers 14 residues. DNA of the CDR3: TGTGCCAGCAGCCAGGTCCAGAGTAATTCACCCCTCCACTTT. Amino acid sequence: CASSQVQSNSPLHF.

This clone was counted only a few times. V usage is TRBV5-1 and J usage is TRBJ2-7; D is possibly TRBD1 (6 bases). Trimming shortened V by 2 bases and J by 7 bases, and 22 bases separated the two germline ends. Germline V gene lookup returns CDR1 SGHRS and CDR2 YFSETQ. The CDR3 consists of 16 residues. This CDR3 reads CASSLPQGTGRGEQYF. CDR3 DNA: TGCGCCAGCAGCTTACCACAGGGTACCGGGCGAGGAGAGCAGTACTTC.

This chain connects TRBV7-9 to TRBJ1-3, with TRBD1 identical over 9 bases. V shed 4 bases, J shed 0 bases, and the junction held 10 bases outside the gene matches. CDR1 SEHNR and CDR2 FQNEAQ come from the germline V gene (reference sequence). The CDR3 has 18 residues. The CDR3 bases are TGTGCCAGCAGCTACCACGGGACAGGGCTTAACTCTGGAAACACCATATATTTT. It yields the protein CASSYHGTGLNSGNTIYF.

The gene calls are TRBV6-5 and TRBJ1-1; 8 nucleotides match TRBD1. The CDR3 totals 14 residues. Trimming took 5 bases from V and 2 from J; bases not matched to a gene: 4. Per the germline V gene, CDR1 is MNHEY and CDR2 is SVGAGI. CDR3 region: CASSAGQGNTEAFF. DNA of the CDR3: TGTGCCAGCAGTGCCGGACAGGGAAACACTGAAGCTTTCTTT.

The rearrangement links TRBV10-3 to TRBJ1-5; tentatively, D is TRBD1 (5 bases). The germline V gene encodes CDR1 ENHRY and CDR2 SYGVKD. V dropped 0 bases and J dropped 4 bases, with 7 bases sitting between them. The CDR3 covers 14 residues. The CDR3 DNA reads as TGTGCCATCAGTGAGTCGTCAGGGAATCAGCCCCAGCATTTT. It specifies CAISESSGNQPQHF.

The J gene is TRBJ2-1, the V gene TRBV2; no definite D call. The germline V gene has CDR1 SNHLY and CDR2 FYNNEI. This CDR3 contains 16 residues. V lost 6 bases and J lost 0, with 15 bases in between. CDR3 protein: CASRFKVLSSYNEQFF. DNA of the CDR3: TGTGCCAGCAGATTTAAAGTCCTAAGCTCCTACAATGAGCAGTTCTTC.

Only one count was recorded for this clone. This chain joins TRBV27 and TRBJ1-6, with D tentatively TRBD1 (5 bases). The V end lost 4 bases, the J end lost 8 bases, and 12 bases lay between the germline ends. The CDR3 extends over 14 amino acids. Germline CDR1 reads MNHEY; CDR2 reads SMNVEV (reference sequence). The CDR3 protein is CASSWDGYYSPLHF. The CDR3 region has the DNA TGTGCCAGCAGTTGGGACGGATACTATTCACCCCTCCACTTT.

The chain employs TRBV6-4 and TRBJ1-2, with TRBD1 matching over 7 bases. Germline assignment: CDR1 MRHNA and CDR2 SNTAGT. V was clipped by 6 bases and J by 4 bases; unmatched bases: 14. This CDR3 is built from 16 residues. The CDR3 loop reads CASRPEGGQPIYGYTF. CDR3 nucleotides: TGTGCCAGCAGACCCGAGGGGGGACAGCCCATCTATGGCTACACCTTC.

The chain is built from TRBV28 and TRBJ2-1; D remains ambiguous. Germline assignment: CDR1 MDHEN and CDR2 SYDVKM. Trimming removed 5 bases at V and 5 bases at J, with 10 bases between. The CDR3 is 13 residues long. As DNA, the CDR3 is TGTGCCAGCAGTCGAACACGAAACAATGAGCAGTTCTTC. Its protein product is CASSRTRNNEQFF.

V is TRBV6-6 and J is TRBJ2-5; no clear D. Germline values: CDR1 MNHNY, CDR2 SVGAGI (reference sequence). The CDR3 sequence is 11 residues long. Trimming pared 8 bases from V and 5 bases from J, leaving 9 bases between. The chain's CDR3 is CASQRLETQYF. The CDR3 region has the DNA TGTGCCAGCCAAAGACTCGAGACCCAGTACTTC.

This clone has a single count. The J gene is TRBJ2-2, the V gene TRBV2, with D perhaps TRBD1 (6 bases). CDR3 length: 14 residues. Trimming took off 3 bases at V and 7 bases at J, with 12 bases between the two ends. Germline CDR1 and CDR2: SNHLY and FYNNEI. The CDR3 bases are TGTGCCAGCAGTGAGGGGACACAGATCGGGGAGCTGTTTTTT. Amino acid sequence: CASSEGTQIGELFF.

V usage is TRBV4-1 and J usage is TRBJ1-4; D is unclear. CDR3 size: 17 residues. Germline assignment: CDR1 MGHRA and CDR2 YSYEKL. The V and J ends lost 0 bases and 4 bases respectively, with 15 bases between them. This CDR3 reads CASSQDRRTRVNEKLFF. The CDR3 DNA sequence: TGCGCCAGCAGCCAAGACCGTAGGACGAGGGTTAATGAAAAACTGTTTTTT.

This chain joins TRBV5-8 and TRBJ2-7; 9 bases align to TRBD1. With 2 bases clipped from V and 6 bases from J, the junction kept 9 bases outside the gene matches. Germline assignment: CDR1 SGHTS and CDR2 YDEGEE. CDR3 length equals 15 residues. The CDR3 region is CASSFFRGQGGEQYF. DNA for the CDR3: TGTGCCAGCAGCTTCTTCAGGGGACAGGGCGGCGAGCAGTACTTC.

The rearrangement uses TRBV27 and TRBJ2-2; D possibly corresponds to TRBD1 (6 bases). CDR3 length equals 15 residues. V was cut by 7 bases and J by 1 base, with 13 bases left in between. Germline V gene data show CDR1 as MNHEY and CDR2 as SMNVEV (reference sequence). DNA for the CDR3: TGTGCCAGCAACCGAGGGACAAGGAACACCGGGGAGCTGTTTTTT. This gives the protein CASNRGTRNTGELFF.

The chain links TRBV5-4 to TRBJ1-1, with TRBD1 identical over 8 bases. This CDR3 is 15 amino acids long. Germline CDR1 SGHNT, CDR2 YYREEE (reference sequence). Trimming removed 1 base from V and 4 bases from J; junction bases left unmatched: 6. CDR3 region: CASSLYQGAGTEAFF. CDR3 sequence (DNA): TGTGCCAGCAGCTTGTATCAGGGGGCGGGCACTGAAGCTTTCTTT.

The rearrangement links TRBV5-4 to TRBJ1-1; D is unclear. This CDR3 is built from 15 residues. The ends were cut back, 4 bases at V and 5 bases at J, with 18 bases in the middle. Germline-derived CDR1 and CDR2 are SGHNT and YYREEE (reference sequence). The CDR3 region is CASSHGTGGITEAFF. In DNA, the CDR3 is TGTGCCAGCAGCCACGGTACGGGCGGGATTACTGAAGCTTTCTTT.

The CDR3 is CASSPLLPGYSNQPQHF. The CDR3 nucleotides read TGTGCCAGCAGTCCCCTTCTTCCAGGGTATAGCAATCAGCCCCAGCATTTT. The gene calls are TRBV27 and TRBJ1-5, with a tentative D call TRBD1 (5 bases). Germline values: CDR1 MNHEY, CDR2 SMNVEV (reference sequence). V was cut by 5 bases and J by 0 bases, with 17 bases left in between. The CDR3 contains 17 residues.

The V and J genes are TRBV6-5 and TRBJ2-7; possibly TRBD2 for D (5 bases). Germline CDR1 MNHEY, CDR2 SVGAGI. V was clipped by 2 bases and J by 4 bases, with 12 bases between them. CDR3 size: 14 residues. CDR3 in amino acids: CASSYGVGGYEQYF. The CDR3 DNA is TGTGCCAGCAGTTACGGCGTGGGCGGGTACGAGCAGTACTTC.

The V gene is TRBV19, the J gene TRBJ1-5, with D perhaps matching TRBD1 (6 bases). Between the trimmed V and J ends, which lost 5 bases and 3 bases, there was a span of 14 bases. Germline CDR1 and CDR2: LNHDA and SQIVND (reference sequence). The CDR3 has 15 residues. The CDR3 here is CASSVPTGFNQPQHF. CDR3 nucleotides: TGTGCCAGTAGTGTCCCGACAGGTTTCAATCAGCCCCAGCATTTT.

In DNA form, the CDR3 reads TGTGCCTGGTTCCGGGACAGACCCTACGAGCAGTACTTC. Translated, it gives CAWFRDRPYEQYF. The V call is TRBV30, the J call TRBJ2-5; TRBD1 matches 7 bases. The end of the DNA is better explained by TRBJ2-7, so the J call may be wrong. From germline, CDR1 is GTSNPN and CDR2 SVGIG (reference sequence). The CDR3 is 13 amino acids.

The chain uses TRBV5-1 and TRBJ2-2; D is possibly TRBD1 (6 bases). The CDR3 has 14 amino acids. Germline loops: CDR1 SGHRS, CDR2 YFSETQ. Trimming left V 7 bases short and J 4 bases short, with 14 bases between. In DNA, the CDR3 is TGCGCCAGCGGGGACACAAGAACCACCGGGGAGCTGTTTTTT. This encodes CASGDTRTTGELFF.

The rearrangement uses TRBV27 and TRBJ2-2; D unresolved. This CDR3 region has 11 residues. The V gene's germline CDR1 is MNHEY and CDR2 SMNVEV (reference sequence). With 10 bases removed from V and 2 bases from J, the gap between germline ends came to 5 bases. As DNA, the CDR3 is TGTGCCACCTCAAACACCGGGGAGCTGTTTTTT. The encoded protein is CATSNTGELFF.

CDR3: CASSLWRLAGGPGELFF. The CDR3 DNA reads TGTGCCAGCAGTTTATGGAGACTAGCGGGGGGGCCCGGGGAGCTGTTTTTT. The V call is TRBV28, the J call TRBJ2-2; 14 positions match TRBD2. This CDR3 contains 17 residues. Trimming took 0 bases from V and 6 from J; bases not matched to a gene: 3. From germline, CDR1 is MDHEN and CDR2 SYDVKM.

The rearrangement joins TRBV7-3 to TRBJ2-5; D unclear. The V gene lost 5 bases and the J gene lost 12 bases, with 22 bases spanning the gap. The CDR3 consists of 14 residues. Germline assignment: CDR1 SGHTA and CDR2 FQGTGA. The DNA for the CDR3 is TGTGCCAGCAGCCGAACGTCGGGCGGAGATACCAAGTACTTC. Its protein product is CASSRTSGGDTKYF. The variable domain in full, with the rest retrieved from reference TRBV7-3 and TRBJ2-5, is GAGVSQTPSNKVTEKGKYVELRCDPISGHTALYWYRQSLGQGPEFLIYFQGTGAADDSGLPNDRFFAVRPEGSVSTLKIQRTERGDSAVYLCASSRTSGGDTKYFGPGTRLLVL.

The chain is built from TRBV2 and TRBJ2-3; possibly TRBD2 for D (6 bases). The CDR3 has 15 residues. Per germline, CDR1 SNHLY and CDR2 FYNNEI. V lost 5 bases and J 4 bases, leaving 16 bases between the germline ends. In nucleotides, the CDR3 is TGTGCCAGCAGTTCCTTAGGGAGGTTAGCAGATACGCAGTATTTT. Its protein is CASSSLGRLADTQYF.

The CDR3 sequence: CASSRDRVTYEQYF. In DNA, the CDR3 is TGTGCCAGCAGTCGGGACAGGGTGACCTACGAGCAGTACTTC. The rearrangement uses TRBV28 and TRBJ2-7; 9 bases fit TRBD1. Germline assignment: CDR1 MDHEN and CDR2 SYDVKM. This CDR3 has 14 residues. The V segment lost 5 bases and the J segment 2 bases; nucleotides outside the gene matches: 4. Drawing the rest from reference TRBV28 and TRBJ2-7, the complete variable domain is DVKVTQSSRYLVKRTGEKVFLECVQDMDHENMFWYRQDPGLGLRLIYFSYDVKMKEKGDIPEGYSVSREKKERFSLILESASTNQTSMYLCASSRDRVTYEQYFGPGTRLTVT.

In this sample, this clone turned up a few times. The CDR3 DNA follows: TGTGCCAGCAGTGGGATAGCGGGGGGTTACCAAGAGACCCAGTACTTC. Translating it yields CASSGIAGGYQETQYF. V usage is TRBV7-8 and J usage is TRBJ2-5; 10 nucleotides match TRBD2. V was pared by 6 bases and J by 0 bases, with 7 bases of the junction left unmatched. This CDR3 contains 16 residues. CDR1 is SGHVS and CDR2 is FQNEAQ in the germline V gene.

The chain uses TRBV6-7 and TRBJ1-5; no definite D call. TRBV6-7 is known as an ORF, though its function is uncertain. CDR3 length: 14 residues. V gave up 6 bases and J gave up 0 bases, with 9 bases separating them. CDR3 sequence (DNA): TGTGCCAGCAGCCCGGACTATAGCAATCAGCCCCAGCATTTT. This gives the protein CASSPDYSNQPQHF.

This chain joins TRBV5-1 and TRBJ1-2, with no clear D. This CDR3 region has 13 residues. V lost 0 bases and J 2 bases, leaving 5 bases between the germline ends. The V gene's germline CDR1 is SGHRS and CDR2 YFSETQ. The CDR3 coding sequence is TGCGCCAGCAGCTTGGACTGGAACTATGGCTACACCTTC. Encoded protein: CASSLDWNYGYTF.

This clone is a singleton in its sample. The rearrangement joins TRBV2 to TRBJ2-6; D possibly corresponds to TRBD1 (6 bases). The germline gives CDR1 SNHLY, CDR2 FYNNEI. Trimming shortened V by 1 base and J by 0 bases, and 22 bases separated the two germline ends. There are 21 residues in the CDR3. CDR3 in DNA: TGTGCCAGCAGTGAAGAAAGTGAGACAGGAGCTAAATTCTCTGGGGCCAACGTCCTGACTTTC. Protein: CASSEESETGAKFSGANVLTF.